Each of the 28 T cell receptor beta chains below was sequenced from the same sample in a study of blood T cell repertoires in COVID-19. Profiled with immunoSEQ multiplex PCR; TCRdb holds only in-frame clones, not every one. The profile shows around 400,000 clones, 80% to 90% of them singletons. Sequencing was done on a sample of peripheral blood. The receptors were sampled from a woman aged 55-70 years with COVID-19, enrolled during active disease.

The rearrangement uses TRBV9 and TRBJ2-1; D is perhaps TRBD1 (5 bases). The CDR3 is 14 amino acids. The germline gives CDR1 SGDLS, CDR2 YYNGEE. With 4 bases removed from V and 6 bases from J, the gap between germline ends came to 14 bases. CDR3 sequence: CASSPRAVFNEQFF. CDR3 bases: TGTGCCAGCAGCCCCAGGGCTGTCTTCAATGAGCAGTTCTTC.

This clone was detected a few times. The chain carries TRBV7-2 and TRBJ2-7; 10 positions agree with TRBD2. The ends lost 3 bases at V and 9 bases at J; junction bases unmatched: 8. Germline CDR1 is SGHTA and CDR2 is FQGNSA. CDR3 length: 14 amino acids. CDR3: CASSLPGLANGQYF. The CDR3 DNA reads TGTGCCAGCAGCTTGCCGGGACTAGCGAATGGGCAGTACTTC.

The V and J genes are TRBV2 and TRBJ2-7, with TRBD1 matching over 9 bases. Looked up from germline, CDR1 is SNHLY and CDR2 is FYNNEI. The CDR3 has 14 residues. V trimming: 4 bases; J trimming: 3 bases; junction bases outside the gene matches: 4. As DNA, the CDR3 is TGTGCCAGCAGTGCCCGGGACAGGGTCTACGAGCAGTACTTC. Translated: CASSARDRVYEQYF.

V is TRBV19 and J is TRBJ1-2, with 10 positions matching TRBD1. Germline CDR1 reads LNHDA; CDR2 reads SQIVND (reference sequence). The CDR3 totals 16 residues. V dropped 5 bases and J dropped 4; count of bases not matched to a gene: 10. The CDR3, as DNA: TGTGCCAGTAGTGCCCGACAGGGGGCCCTCCTCTATGGCTACACCTTC. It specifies CASSARQGALLYGYTF.

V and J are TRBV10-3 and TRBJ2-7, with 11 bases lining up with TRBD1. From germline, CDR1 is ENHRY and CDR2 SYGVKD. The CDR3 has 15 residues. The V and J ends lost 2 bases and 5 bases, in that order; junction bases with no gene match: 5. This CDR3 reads CAISELGQGAHEQYF. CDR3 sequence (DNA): TGTGCCATCAGTGAGCTCGGACAGGGGGCCCACGAGCAGTACTTC.

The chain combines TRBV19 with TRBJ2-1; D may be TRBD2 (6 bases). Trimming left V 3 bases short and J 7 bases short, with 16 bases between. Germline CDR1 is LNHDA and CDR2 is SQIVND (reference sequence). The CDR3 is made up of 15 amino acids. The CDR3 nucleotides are TGTGCCAGTAGTATCCGGAAGGGAGGTGTTAATGAGCAGTTCTTC. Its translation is CASSIRKGGVNEQFF.

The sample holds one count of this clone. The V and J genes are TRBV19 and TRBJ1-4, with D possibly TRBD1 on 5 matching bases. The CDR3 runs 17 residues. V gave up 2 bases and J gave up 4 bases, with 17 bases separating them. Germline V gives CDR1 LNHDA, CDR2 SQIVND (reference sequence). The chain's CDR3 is CASSITDTNYFNEKLFF. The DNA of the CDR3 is TGTGCCAGTAGTATAACGGACACCAATTACTTTAATGAAAAACTGTTTTTT.

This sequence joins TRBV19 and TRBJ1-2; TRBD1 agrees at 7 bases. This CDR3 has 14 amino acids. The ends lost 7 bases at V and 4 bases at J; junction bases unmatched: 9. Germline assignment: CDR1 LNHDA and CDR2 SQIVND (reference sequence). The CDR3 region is CASTVDRDPYGYTF. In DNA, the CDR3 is TGTGCCAGTACCGTAGACAGGGATCCCTATGGCTACACCTTC.

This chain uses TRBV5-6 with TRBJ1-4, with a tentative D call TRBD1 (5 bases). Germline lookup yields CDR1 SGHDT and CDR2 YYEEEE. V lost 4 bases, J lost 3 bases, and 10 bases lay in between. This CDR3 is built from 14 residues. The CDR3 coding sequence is TGTGCCAGCAGCCGACAAGGGGCTAATGAAAAACTGTTTTTT. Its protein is CASSRQGANEKLFF.

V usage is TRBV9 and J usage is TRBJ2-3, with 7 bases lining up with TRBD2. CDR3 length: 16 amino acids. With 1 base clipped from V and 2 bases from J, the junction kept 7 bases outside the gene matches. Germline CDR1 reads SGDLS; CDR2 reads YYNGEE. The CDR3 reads CASSVLGGSSTDTQYF. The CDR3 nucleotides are TGTGCCAGCAGCGTACTGGGCGGGAGTTCCACAGATACGCAGTATTTT. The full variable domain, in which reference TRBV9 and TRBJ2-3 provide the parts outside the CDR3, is DSGVTQTPKHLITATGQRVTLRCSPRSGDLSVYWYQQSLDQGLQFLIQYYNGEERAKGNILERFSAQQFPDLHSELNLSSLELGDSALYFCASSVLGGSSTDTQYFGPGTRLTVL.

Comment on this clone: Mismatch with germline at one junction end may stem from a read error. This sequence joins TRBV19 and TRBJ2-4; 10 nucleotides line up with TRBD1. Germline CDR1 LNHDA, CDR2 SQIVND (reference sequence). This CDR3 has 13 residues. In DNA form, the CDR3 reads TGTGCCAGTAGCCTCAGAACCGGGACAGGGGTGGACTTC. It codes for CASSLRTGTGVDF.

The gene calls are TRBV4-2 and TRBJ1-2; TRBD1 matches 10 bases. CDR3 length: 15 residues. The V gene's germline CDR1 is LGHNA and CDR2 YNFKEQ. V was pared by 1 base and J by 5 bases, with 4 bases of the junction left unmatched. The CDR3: CASSQGDRGLYGYTF. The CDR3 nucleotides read TGTGCCAGCAGCCAAGGAGACAGGGGGCTTTATGGCTACACCTTC.

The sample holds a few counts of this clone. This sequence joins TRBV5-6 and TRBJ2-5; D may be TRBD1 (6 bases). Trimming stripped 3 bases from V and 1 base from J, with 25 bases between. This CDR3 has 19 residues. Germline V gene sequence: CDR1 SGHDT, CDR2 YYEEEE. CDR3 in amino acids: CASSSPAGADRRPQETQYF. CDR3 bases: TGTGCCAGCAGCTCCCCAGCAGGGGCCGACCGGAGGCCCCAAGAGACCCAGTACTTC.

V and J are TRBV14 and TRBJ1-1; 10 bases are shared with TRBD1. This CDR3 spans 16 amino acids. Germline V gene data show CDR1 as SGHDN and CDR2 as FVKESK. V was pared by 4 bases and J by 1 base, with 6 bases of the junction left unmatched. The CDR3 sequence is CASSRSGTGANTEAFF. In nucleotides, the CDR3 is TGTGCCAGCAGCCGTAGTGGGACAGGGGCGAACACTGAAGCTTTCTTT.

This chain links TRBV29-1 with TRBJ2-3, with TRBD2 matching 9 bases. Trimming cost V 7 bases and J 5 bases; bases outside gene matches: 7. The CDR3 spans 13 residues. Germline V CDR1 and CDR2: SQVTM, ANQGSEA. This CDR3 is CSARSGGGDTQYF. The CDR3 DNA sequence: TGCAGCGCCCGTAGCGGGGGTGGAGATACGCAGTATTTT.

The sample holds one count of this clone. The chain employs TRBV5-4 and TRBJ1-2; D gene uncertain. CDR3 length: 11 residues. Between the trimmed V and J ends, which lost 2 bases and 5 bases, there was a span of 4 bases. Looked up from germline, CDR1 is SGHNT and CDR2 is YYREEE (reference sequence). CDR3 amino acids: CASSFQYGYTF. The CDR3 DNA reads TGTGCCAGCAGCTTCCAATATGGCTACACCTTC. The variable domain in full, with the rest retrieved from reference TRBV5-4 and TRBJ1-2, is ETGVTQSPTHLIKTRGQQVTLRCSSQSGHNTVSWYQQALGQGPQFIFQYYREEENGRGNFPPRFSGLQFPNYSSELNVNALELDDSALYLCASSFQYGYTFGSGTRLTVV.

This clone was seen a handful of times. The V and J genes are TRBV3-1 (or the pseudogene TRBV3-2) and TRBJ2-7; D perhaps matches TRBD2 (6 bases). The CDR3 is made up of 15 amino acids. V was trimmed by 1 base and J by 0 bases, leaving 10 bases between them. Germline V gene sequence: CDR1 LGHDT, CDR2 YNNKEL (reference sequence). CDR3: CASSQVAGLSYEQYF. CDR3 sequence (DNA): TGTGCCAGCAGCCAAGTTGCGGGGCTCTCCTACGAGCAGTACTTC.

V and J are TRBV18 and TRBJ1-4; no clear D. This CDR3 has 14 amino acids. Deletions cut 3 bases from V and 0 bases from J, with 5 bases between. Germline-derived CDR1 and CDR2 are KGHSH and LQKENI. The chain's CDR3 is CASSPQTTNEKLFF. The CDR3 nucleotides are TGTGCCAGCTCACCCCAAACAACTAATGAAAAACTGTTTTTT. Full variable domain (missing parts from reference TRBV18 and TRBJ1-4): NAGVMQNPRHLVRRRGQEARLRCSPMKGHSHVYWYRQLPEEGLKFMVYLQKENIIDESGMPKERFSAEFPKEGPSILRIQQVVRGDSAAYFCASSPQTTNEKLFFGSGTQLSVL.

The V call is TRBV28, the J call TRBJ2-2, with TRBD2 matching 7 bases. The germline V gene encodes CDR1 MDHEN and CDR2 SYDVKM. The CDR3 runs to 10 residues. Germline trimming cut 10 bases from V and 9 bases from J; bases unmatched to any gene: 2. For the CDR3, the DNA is TGTGCCACCGGGGGGTGGGAGCTGTTTTTT. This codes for CATGGWELFF.

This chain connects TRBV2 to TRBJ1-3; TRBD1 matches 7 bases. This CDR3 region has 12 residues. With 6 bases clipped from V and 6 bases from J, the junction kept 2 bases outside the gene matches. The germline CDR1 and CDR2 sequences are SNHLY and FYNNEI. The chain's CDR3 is CASRGGVNTIYF. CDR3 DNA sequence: TGTGCCAGCAGAGGGGGCGTAAACACCATATATTTT.

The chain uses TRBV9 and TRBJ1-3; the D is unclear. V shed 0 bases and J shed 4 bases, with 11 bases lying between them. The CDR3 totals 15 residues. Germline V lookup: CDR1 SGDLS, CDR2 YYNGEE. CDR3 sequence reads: CASSVDLSSGNTIYF. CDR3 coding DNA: TGTGCCAGCAGCGTAGATTTGAGTTCGGGAAACACCATATATTTT.

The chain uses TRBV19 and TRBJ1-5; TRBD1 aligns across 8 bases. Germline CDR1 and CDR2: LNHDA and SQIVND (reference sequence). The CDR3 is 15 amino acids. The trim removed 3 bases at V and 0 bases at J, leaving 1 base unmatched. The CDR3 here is CASSIGTGSNQPQHF. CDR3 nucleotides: TGTGCCAGTAGTATTGGGACAGGTAGCAATCAGCCCCAGCATTTT.

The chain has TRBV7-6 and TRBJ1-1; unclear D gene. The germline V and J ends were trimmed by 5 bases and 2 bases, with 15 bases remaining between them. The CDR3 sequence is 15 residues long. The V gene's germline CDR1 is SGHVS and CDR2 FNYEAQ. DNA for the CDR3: TGTGCCAGCAGCCCTAATACCGGGGTCAACACTGAAGCTTTCTTT. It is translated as CASSPNTGVNTEAFF.

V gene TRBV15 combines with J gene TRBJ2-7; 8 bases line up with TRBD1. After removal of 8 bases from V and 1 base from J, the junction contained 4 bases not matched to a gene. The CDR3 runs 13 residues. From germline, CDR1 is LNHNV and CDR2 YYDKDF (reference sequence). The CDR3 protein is CATRQGASYEQYF. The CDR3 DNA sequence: TGTGCCACCCGGCAGGGGGCTTCCTACGAGCAGTACTTC. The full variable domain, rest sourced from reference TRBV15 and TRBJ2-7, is DAMVIQNPRYQVTQFGKPVTLSCSQTLNHNVMYWYQQKSSQAPKLLFHYYDKDFNNEADTPDNFQSRRPNTSFCFLDIRSPGLGDTAMYLCATRQGASYEQYFGPGTRLTVT.

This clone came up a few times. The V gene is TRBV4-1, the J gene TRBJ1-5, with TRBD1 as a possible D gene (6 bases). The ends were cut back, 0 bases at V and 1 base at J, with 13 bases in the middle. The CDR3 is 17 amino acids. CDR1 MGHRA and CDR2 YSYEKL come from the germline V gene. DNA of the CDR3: TGCGCCAGCAGCCAAGATCAAACAGGGTTCAGCAATCAGCCCCAGCATTTT. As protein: CASSQDQTGFSNQPQHF.

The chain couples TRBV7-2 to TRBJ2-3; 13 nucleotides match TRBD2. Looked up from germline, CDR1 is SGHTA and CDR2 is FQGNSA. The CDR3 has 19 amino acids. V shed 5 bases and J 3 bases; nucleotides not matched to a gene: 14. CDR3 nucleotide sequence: TGTGCCAGCAGCCCCTACCGGACTAGCGGGGGTCCTTGGACAGATACGCAGTATTTT. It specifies CASSPYRTSGGPWTDTQYF. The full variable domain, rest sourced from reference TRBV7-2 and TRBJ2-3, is GAGVSQSPSNKVTEKGKDVELRCDPISGHTALYWYRQSLGQGLEFLIYFQGNSAPDKSGLPSDRFSAERTGGSVSTLTIQRTQQEDSAVYLCASSPYRTSGGPWTDTQYFGPGTRLTVL.

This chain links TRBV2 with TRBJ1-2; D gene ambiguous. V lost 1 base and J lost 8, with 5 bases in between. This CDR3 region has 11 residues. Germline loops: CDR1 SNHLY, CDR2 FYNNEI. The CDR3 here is CASSEVEGYTF. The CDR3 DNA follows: TGTGCCAGCAGTGAAGTGGAGGGCTACACCTTC. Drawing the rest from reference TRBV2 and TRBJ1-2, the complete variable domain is EPEVTQTPSHQVTQMGQEVILRCVPISNHLYFYWYRQILGQKVEFLVSFYNNEISEKSEIFDDQFSVERPDGSNFTLKIRSTKLEDSAMYFCASSEVEGYTFGSGTRLTVV.

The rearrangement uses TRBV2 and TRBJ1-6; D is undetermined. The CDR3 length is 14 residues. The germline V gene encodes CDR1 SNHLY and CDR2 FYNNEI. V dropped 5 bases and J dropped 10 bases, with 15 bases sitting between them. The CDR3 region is CASSPVPGGSPLHF. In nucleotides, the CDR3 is TGTGCCAGCAGTCCGGTGCCTGGAGGATCACCCCTCCACTTT.